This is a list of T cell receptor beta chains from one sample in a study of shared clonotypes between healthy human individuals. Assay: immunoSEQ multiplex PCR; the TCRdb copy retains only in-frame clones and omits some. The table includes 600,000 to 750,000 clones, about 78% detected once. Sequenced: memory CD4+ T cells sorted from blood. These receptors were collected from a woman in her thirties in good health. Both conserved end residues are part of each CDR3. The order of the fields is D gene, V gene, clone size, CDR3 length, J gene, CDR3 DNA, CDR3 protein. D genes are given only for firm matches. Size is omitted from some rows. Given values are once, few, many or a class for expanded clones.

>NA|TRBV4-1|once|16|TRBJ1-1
TGCGCCAGCAGCCAAGATCTCTGGTGGGGGAACACTGAAGCTTTCTTT
CASSQDLWWGNTEAFF
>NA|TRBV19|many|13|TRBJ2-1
TGTGCCAGTAGTAGGAAACTAGCCGGTGAGCAGTTCTTC
CASSRKLAGEQFF
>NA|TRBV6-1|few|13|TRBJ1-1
TGTGCCGCCTCTCCCCGACTCGACACTGAAGCTTTCTTT
CAASPRLDTEAFF
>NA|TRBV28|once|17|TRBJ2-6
TGTGCCAGCAGTTTTGGGGGGCTCCTCTCTGGGGCCAACGTCCTGACTTTC
CASSFGGLLSGANVLTF
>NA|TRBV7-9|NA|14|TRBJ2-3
TGTGCCAGCAGCTTATATGGCAGCACAGATACGCAGTATTTT
CASSLYGSTDTQYF
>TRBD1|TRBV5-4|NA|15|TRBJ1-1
TGTGCCAGCAGCTTCGACAGGGGGGGGAACACTGAAGCTTTCTTT
CASSFDRGGNTEAFF
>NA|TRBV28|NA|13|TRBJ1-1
TGTGCCAGCAGTTTTTTTCAAAGGGATGAAGCTTTCTTT
CASSFFQRDEAFF
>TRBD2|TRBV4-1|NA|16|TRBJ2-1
TGCGCCAGCAGCCCGGGACTAGCGGGAGTCTACAATGAGCAGTTCTTC
CASSPGLAGVYNEQFF
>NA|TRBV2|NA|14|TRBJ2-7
TGTGCCAGCAGTGAAGCCCGGGAACCGGGTGAGCAGTACTTC
CASSEAREPGEQYF
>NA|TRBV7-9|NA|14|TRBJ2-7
TGTGCCAGCAGCGCGGGACCCCCGTTATGGGAGCAGTACTTC
CASSAGPPLWEQYF
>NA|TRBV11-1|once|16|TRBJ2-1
TGTGCCAGCAGCCATCCGGGGAGGGGGCTCTACAATGAGCAGTTCTTC
CASSHPGRGLYNEQFF
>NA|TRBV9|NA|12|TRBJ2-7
TGTGCCAGCAGCCCCCGGCCCTACGAGCAGTACTTC
CASSPRPYEQYF
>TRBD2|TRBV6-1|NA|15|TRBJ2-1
TGTGCCAGCAGTGAATCGGGCGGGAGGGCCCATGAGCAGTTCTTC
CASSESGGRAHEQFF
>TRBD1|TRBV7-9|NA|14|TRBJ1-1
TGTGCCAGCAGTCTAGGGACAGCTAACACTGAAGCTTTCTTT
CASSLGTANTEAFF
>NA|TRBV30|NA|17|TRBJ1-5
TGTGCCTGGAGGCGGCCCTATGACAGGTGTAGCAATCAGCCCCAGCATTTT
CAWRRPYDRCSNQPQHF
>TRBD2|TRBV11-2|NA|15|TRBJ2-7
TGTGCCAGCAGCTCCTTAGCGGGAGGGCCATCCGAGCAGTACTTC
CASSSLAGGPSEQYF
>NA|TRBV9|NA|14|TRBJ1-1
TGTGCCAGCAGCGTCGGCAGGGAGGGAACTGAAGCTTTCTTT
CASSVGREGTEAFF
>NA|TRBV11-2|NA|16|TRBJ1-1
TGTGCCAGCAGCCCGAGGAGGGGAAGGGAGAACACTGAAGCTTTCTTT
CASSPRRGRENTEAFF
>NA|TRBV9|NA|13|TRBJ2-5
TGTGCCAGCAGCTCCCAGGTTCAAGAGACCCAGTACTTC
CASSSQVQETQYF
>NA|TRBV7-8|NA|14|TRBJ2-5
TGTGCCAGCAGCCGACAGGGAGGGCAAGAGACCCAGTACTTC
CASSRQGGQETQYF
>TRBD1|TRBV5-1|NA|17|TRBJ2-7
TGCGCCAGCAGCTTCTCCCGGGACAGGGGGCGACCCTACGAGCAGTACTTC
CASSFSRDRGRPYEQYF
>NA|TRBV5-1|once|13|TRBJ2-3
TGCGCCAGCAGCCCCTTACGCACAGATACGCAGTATTTT
CASSPLRTDTQYF
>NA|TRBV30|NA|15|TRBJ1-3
TGTGCCTGGAGTGTATTTCGCGGGCCTGGAAACACCATATATTTT
CAWSVFRGPGNTIYF
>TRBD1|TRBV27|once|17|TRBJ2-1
TGTGCCAGCAGCGCACAACCCACCGGGACAGGGGGCTTTGAGCAGTTCTTC
CASSAQPTGTGGFEQFF
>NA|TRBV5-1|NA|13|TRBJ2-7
TGCGCCAGCAGCTTGGACCAAGGTTTCGGGCAGTACTTC
CASSLDQGFGQYF
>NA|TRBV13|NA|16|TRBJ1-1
TGTGCCAGCAGCCGAGGGGTGCCGTTGGGAAACACTGAAGCTTTCTTT
CASSRGVPLGNTEAFF
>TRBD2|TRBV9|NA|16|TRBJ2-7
TGTGCCAGCAGCCGACCGAGCGGGAGGTTTCCCAACGAGCAGTACTTC
CASSRPSGRFPNEQYF
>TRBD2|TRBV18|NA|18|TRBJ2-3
TGTGCCAGCTCACCGATTCTTCTAGCGGGTCTTAGCACAGATACGCAGTATTTT
CASSPILLAGLSTDTQYF
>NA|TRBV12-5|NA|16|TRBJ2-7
TGTGCTAGTGGTTTGGTCCGGGACATAAACTCCTACGAGCAGTACTTC
CASGLVRDINSYEQYF
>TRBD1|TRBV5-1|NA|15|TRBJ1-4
TGCGCCAGCAGCGGAGGACAGGGGGCCGGGGAAAAACTGTTTTTT
CASSGGQGAGEKLFF
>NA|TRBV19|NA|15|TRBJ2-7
TGTGCCAGTAGCCTCGAGGCCACCGGGCATTACGAGCAGTACTTC
CASSLEATGHYEQYF
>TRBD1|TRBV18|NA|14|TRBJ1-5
TGTGCCAGCTCAACCCAGACAGGGCGCCAGCCCCAGCATTTT
CASSTQTGRQPQHF
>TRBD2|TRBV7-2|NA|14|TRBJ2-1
TGTGCCAGCAGCGCCGGACTAGCGGGAGTTGAGCAGTTCTTC
CASSAGLAGVEQFF
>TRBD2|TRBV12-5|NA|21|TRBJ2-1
TGTGCTAGTGGTTTGGTTTTAGGACTACTCGAGGGCGGGAGTACCTACAATGAGCAGTTCTTC
CASGLVLGLLEGGSTYNEQFF
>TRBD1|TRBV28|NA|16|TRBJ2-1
TGTGCCAGCAGTTCCCAGGGGGCCGGGAGATTCGGTGAGCAGTTCTTC
CASSSQGAGRFGEQFF
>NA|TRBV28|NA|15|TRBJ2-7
TGTGCCAGCAGCCGTCCGGACGGGTTCTCCTACGAGCAGTACTTC
CASSRPDGFSYEQYF
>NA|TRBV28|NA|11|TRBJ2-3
TGTGCCAGTCAGACCACAGATACGCAGTATTTT
CASQTTDTQYF
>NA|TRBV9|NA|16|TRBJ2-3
TGTGCCAGCAGCGTAGAGGTGGGAGCGGGCACAGATACGCAGTATTTT
CASSVEVGAGTDTQYF
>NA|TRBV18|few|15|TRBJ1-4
TGTGCCAGCTCACCCCGGACTGTGAACGATGAAAAACTGTTTTTT
CASSPRTVNDEKLFF
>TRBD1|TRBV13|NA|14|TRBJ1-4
TGTGCCAGCAGCTTACAGGGGGCCGGTGAAAAACTGTTTTTT
CASSLQGAGEKLFF
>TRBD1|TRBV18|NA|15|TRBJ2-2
TGTGCCAGCTCACGGGGACAGGTCGACACCGGGGAGCTGTTTTTT
CASSRGQVDTGELFF
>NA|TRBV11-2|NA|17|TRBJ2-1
TGTGCCAGCAGCTCGGGGAGCGGGTGGATATCCTACAATGAGCAGTTCTTC
CASSSGSGWISYNEQFF
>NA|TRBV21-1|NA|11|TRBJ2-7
TGTGCCAGCAGCCCGCCCTACGAGCAGTACTTC
CASSPPYEQYF
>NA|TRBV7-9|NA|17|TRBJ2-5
TGTGCCAGCAGCTTAGCGGGAGTTAGGAGGGGAGGCGAGACCCAGTACTTC
CASSLAGVRRGGETQYF
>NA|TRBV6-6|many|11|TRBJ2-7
TGTGCCAGCAGCCACAACCACGAGCAGTACTTC
CASSHNHEQYF
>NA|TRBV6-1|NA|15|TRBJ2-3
TGTGCCAGCAGGGCACAGACAGGGCGGGGAGATACGCAGTATTTT
CASRAQTGRGDTQYF
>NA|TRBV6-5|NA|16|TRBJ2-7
TGTGCCAGCAGTTACTCGACCCGCGGGGCCGCCTACGAGCAGTACTTC
CASSYSTRGAAYEQYF
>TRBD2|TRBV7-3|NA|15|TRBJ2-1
TGTGCCAGCAGCTTAACTAGCGGGAGCCGCAATGAGCAGTTCTTC
CASSLTSGSRNEQFF